Below, 15 T cell receptor beta chains from the same sample are listed, as sequenced in a study of T cell responses to AZD1222 COVID-19 vaccine. Clones were read by immunoSEQ multiplex PCR, and TCRdb kept only the in-frame ones, dropping some. The sample includes about 130,000 clones, more than 90% of them seen just once. The specimen was peripheral blood, collected 28 days after the second AZD1222 dose. These TCRs come from an adult who received the AZD1222 COVID-19 vaccine.

The chain is built from TRBV30 and TRBJ1-2, with a weak D call TRBD1 (5 bases). The V end was cut by 1 base, the J end by 4 bases, with 10 bases between. CDR1 and CDR2 (germline): GTSNPN, SVGIG (reference sequence). The CDR3 is 13 residues long. Here the CDR3 reads CAWSGGGPYGYTF. CDR3 coding DNA: TGTGCCTGGAGTGGGGGGGGTCCCTATGGCTACACCTTC.

In regard to this clone: The same CDR3 is also encoded by other DNA sequences in this sample. This chain joins TRBV7-2 and TRBJ1-5; D is undetermined. V was pared by 0 bases and J by 2 bases, with 5 bases between. Germline V gives CDR1 SGHTA, CDR2 FQGNSA. This CDR3 region has 14 residues. For the CDR3, the DNA is TGTGCCAGCAGCTTAGCGAGGGGCAATCAGCCCCAGCATTTT. Its translation is CASSLARGNQPQHF.

This chain connects TRBV19 to TRBJ2-1; TRBD2 might be the D (5 bases). V was clipped by 9 bases and J by 3 bases, with 18 bases between them. The CDR3 runs 15 residues. Germline CDR1 and CDR2: LNHDA and SQIVND (reference sequence). The CDR3 DNA follows: TGTGCCAGCGCGATTAATCCGGAGGTCTACAATGAGCAGTTCTTC. Amino acids: CASAINPEVYNEQFF.

The chain is built from TRBV7-9 and TRBJ1-2; D is unresolved. V dropped 5 bases and J dropped 1 base, with 8 bases sitting between them. CDR1 is SEHNR and CDR2 is FQNEAQ in the germline V gene (reference sequence). This CDR3 comprises 13 residues. The CDR3 spells CASSPDINYGYTF. As DNA, the CDR3 is TGTGCCAGCAGCCCAGATATTAACTATGGCTACACCTTC.

The chain links TRBV3-1 (or the pseudogene TRBV3-2) to TRBJ1-2, with 7 bases identical to TRBD1. The V gene's germline CDR1 is LGHDT and CDR2 YNNKEL (reference sequence). This CDR3 has 16 amino acids. Unmatched junction bases numbered 12, after V lost 1 base and J lost 7 bases. The CDR3 DNA sequence: TGTGCCAGCAGCCAAGGGTCCCCGACAGGGTCGAGTGGCTACACCTTC. Translated, it gives CASSQGSPTGSSGYTF.

The chain is built from TRBV7-8 and TRBJ1-5; maybe TRBD1 (5 bases). Germline V lookup: CDR1 SGHVS, CDR2 FQNEAQ. This CDR3 is built from 15 residues. V shed 2 bases and J shed 3 bases, with 11 bases lying between them. The CDR3 nucleotides read TGTGCCAGCAGCTTAAATAGACAGATCAATCAGCCCCAGCATTTT. Amino acids: CASSLNRQINQPQHF. Combining the CDR3 with reference TRBV7-8 and TRBJ1-5 gives the whole variable domain GAGVSQSPRYKVAKRGQDVALRCDPISGHVSLFWYQQALGQGPEFLTYFQNEAQLDKSGLPSDRFFAERPEGSVSTLKIQRTQQEDSAVYLCASSLNRQINQPQHFGDGTRLSIL.

This chain uses TRBV6-5 with TRBJ1-3; D gene unclear. Trimming took off 4 bases at V and 2 bases at J, with 6 bases between the two ends. The CDR3 has 13 residues. Germline loops: CDR1 MNHEY, CDR2 SVGAGI. In nucleotides, the CDR3 is TGTGCCAGCAGTTCTAGGGCTGGAAACACCATATATTTT. Its translation is CASSSRAGNTIYF.

The V call is TRBV16, the J call TRBJ1-1; maybe TRBD1 (6 bases). Trimming removed 0 bases at V and 0 bases at J, with 14 bases between. This CDR3 spans 17 amino acids. Germline V CDR1 and CDR2: KGHSY, FQNENV. CDR3 nucleotides: TGTGCCAGCAGCCAATCGGGTACAGGGCGTTTGAACACTGAAGCTTTCTTT. It yields the protein CASSQSGTGRLNTEAFF.

In this sample, this clone turned up a few times. The V and J genes are TRBV12-5 and TRBJ1-1, with D maybe TRBD1 (6 bases). The germline V and J ends were trimmed by 5 bases and 2 bases, with 12 bases remaining between them. CDR1 and CDR2 (germline): LGHNT, FRNRAP. The CDR3 spans 14 residues. The CDR3 protein is CASGIDRTNTEAFF. The CDR3 coding sequence is TGTGCTAGTGGTATAGACAGGACCAACACTGAAGCTTTCTTT.

The V and J genes are TRBV11-3 and TRBJ2-1; TRBD2 agrees at 13 bases. The CDR3 covers 17 residues. J gave up 0 bases and V 5 bases, and 4 bases lay outside the gene matches. Germline V gene lookup returns CDR1 SGHNT and CDR2 YENEEA. CDR3 amino acids: CASSHGTSGISYNEQFF. As DNA, the CDR3 is TGTGCCAGCAGCCACGGGACTAGCGGGATCTCCTACAATGAGCAGTTCTTC.

The chain has TRBV12-3 or TRBV12-4 and TRBJ1-4; tentative D call: TRBD1 (5 bases). The CDR3 runs 12 residues. V was shortened by 6 bases and J by 12 bases, with 14 bases between the two germline ends. The CDR3 DNA is TGTGCCAGCAGCCCACGGGGGACGGAACTGTTTTTT. It codes for CASSPRGTELFF.

This chain links TRBV7-6 with TRBJ1-1; no definite D call. The CDR3 has 13 amino acids. V lost 1 base to trimming and J lost 1 base, with 4 bases between them. Germline V CDR1 and CDR2: SGHVS, FNYEAQ. As DNA, the CDR3 is TGTGCCAGCAGCTTAGGGGAGAACACTGAAGCTTTCTTT. Protein sequence: CASSLGENTEAFF.

Written as DNA, the CDR3 is TGTGCCAGCAGGAAATCGCAGGGATGGCAGCCCCAGCATTTT. Its protein is CASRKSQGWQPQHF. The chain links TRBV28 to TRBJ1-5, with D tentatively TRBD1 (5 bases). Trimming shortened V by 6 bases and J by 7 bases, and 16 bases separated the two germline ends. Germline V lookup: CDR1 MDHEN, CDR2 SYDVKM. The CDR3 is 14 residues long.

The gene calls are TRBV12-5 and TRBJ1-1; TRBD1 agrees at 7 bases. Germline CDR1 LGHNT, CDR2 FRNRAP. CDR3 length equals 18 residues. Trimming removed 0 bases from V and 6 bases from J; junction bases left unmatched: 16. Here the CDR3 reads CASGLVQLLTGLGAEAFF. CDR3 in DNA: TGTGCTAGTGGTTTGGTACAGCTGTTGACAGGGTTGGGCGCTGAAGCTTTCTTT. The full variable domain, rest sourced from reference TRBV12-5 and TRBJ1-1, is DARVTQTPRHKVTEMGQEVTMRCQPILGHNTVFWYRQTMMQGLELLAYFRNRAPLDDSGMPKDRFSAEMPDATLATLKIQPSEPRDSAVYFCASGLVQLLTGLGAEAFFGQGTRLTVV.

This chain uses TRBV11-3 with TRBJ1-2; possibly TRBD1 for D (5 bases). CDR3 length: 13 amino acids. The V end lost 5 bases, the J end lost 5 bases, and 12 bases lay between the germline ends. Per the germline V gene, CDR1 is SGHNT and CDR2 is YENEEA. CDR3 bases: TGTGCCAGCAGCCTTACAGGAACGTATGGCTACACCTTC. Its protein is CASSLTGTYGYTF.